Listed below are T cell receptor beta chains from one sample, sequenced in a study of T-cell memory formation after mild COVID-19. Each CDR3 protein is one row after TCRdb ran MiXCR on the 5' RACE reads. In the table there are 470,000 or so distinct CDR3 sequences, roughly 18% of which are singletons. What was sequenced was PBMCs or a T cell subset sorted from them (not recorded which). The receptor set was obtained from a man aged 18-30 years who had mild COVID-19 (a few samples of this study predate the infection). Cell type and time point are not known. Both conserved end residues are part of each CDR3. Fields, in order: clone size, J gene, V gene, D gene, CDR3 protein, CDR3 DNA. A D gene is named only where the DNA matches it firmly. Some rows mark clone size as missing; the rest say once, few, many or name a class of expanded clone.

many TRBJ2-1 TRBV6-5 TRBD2 CASSYGPEPGLDHNEQFF TGTGCCAGCAGTTACGGCCCTGAGCCGGGACTAGATCACAATGAGCAGTTCTTC
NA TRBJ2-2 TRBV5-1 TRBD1 CASMGKGQGVTGELFF TGCGCCAGCATGGGAAAGGGACAGGGCGTCACCGGGGAGCTGTTTTTT
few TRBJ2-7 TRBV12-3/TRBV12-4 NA CASSLRSSYEQYF TGTGCCAGCAGTTTGAGGAGCTCCTACGAGCAGTACTTC
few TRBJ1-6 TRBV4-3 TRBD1 CASSQETGTGYNSPLHF TGCGCCAGCAGCCAAGAAACCGGGACAGGGTATAATTCACCCCTCCACTTT
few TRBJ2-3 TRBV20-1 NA CSARAQGGADTQYF TGCAGTGCTAGGGCCCAGGGGGGCGCAGATACGCAGTATTTT
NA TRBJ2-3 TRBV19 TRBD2 CATRGSGGTDTQYF TGTGCCACTCGGGGTAGCGGGGGGACTGATACGCAGTATTTT
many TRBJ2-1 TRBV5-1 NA CASSLEVLTANEQFF TGCGCCAGCAGCTTGGAGGTATTGACGGCCAATGAGCAGTTCTTC
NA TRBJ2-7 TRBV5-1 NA CASSPPDSYNEQYF TGCGCCAGCAGCCCACCGGACAGCTACAATGAGCAGTACTTC
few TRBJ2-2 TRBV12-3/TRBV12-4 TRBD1 CASSGTGGGGELFF TGTGCCAGCAGCGGGACAGGTGGGGGCGGGGAGCTGTTTTTT
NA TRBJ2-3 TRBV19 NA CASTSQAGRAITDTQYF TGTGCCAGTACATCCCAAGCGGGCCGGGCGATCACAGATACGCAGTATTTT
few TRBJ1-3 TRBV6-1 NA CASSPTASGNTIYF TGTGCCAGCAGCCCGACCGCCTCTGGAAACACCATATATTTT
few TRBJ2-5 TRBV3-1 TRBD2 CASSPGTSGSETQYF TGTGCCAGCAGCCCAGGGACTAGCGGGTCGGAGACCCAGTACTTC
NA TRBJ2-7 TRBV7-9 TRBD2 CASSLERGMQYF TGTGCCAGCAGCTTAGAGCGGGGGATGCAGTACTTC
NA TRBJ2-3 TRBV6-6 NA CASSYSGLTDTQYF TGTGCCAGCAGTTACTCGGGCCTCACAGATACGCAGTATTTT
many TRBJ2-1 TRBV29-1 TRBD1 CSVDYRGFYNEQFF TGCAGCGTTGACTACAGGGGGTTCTACAATGAGCAGTTCTTC